Listed below are T cell receptor beta chains from one sample, sequenced in a study of blood T cell repertoires in COVID-19. The assay was immunoSEQ multiplex PCR, and TCRdb's table has in-frame clones only and misses some. The sample has approximately 90,000 clones; more than 65% are singletons. The specimen sequenced was peripheral blood. The receptors shown here come from a man aged 65-85 years with acute or convalescent COVID-19. Both conserved end residues are part of each CDR3. The D gene is left open where the match is weak. Clone size appears in some rows only: once, few, many, or a class for an expanded clone.

>.|TRBV2|.|TRBJ1-2
CASSDGSHYGYTF
TGTGCCAGCAGTGACGGGAGTCACTATGGCTACACCTTC
>.|TRBV28|TRBD1|TRBJ1-5
CASSIPRTGSNQPQHF
TGTGCCAGCAGCATTCCCCGGACAGGAAGCAATCAGCCCCAGCATTTT
>.|TRBV7-8|.|TRBJ1-2
CASSLQQQRLFF
TGTGCCAGCAGCCTTCAACAGCAGCGGCTATTCTTC
>once|TRBV3-1/TRBV3-2|.|TRBJ2-3
CASSPAGTDTQYF
TGTGCCAGCAGCCCGGCGGGCACAGATACGCAGTATTTT
>.|TRBV7-9|.|TRBJ2-2
CASSPERAGGELFF
TGTGCCAGCAGCCCAGAGCGGGCTGGCGGGGAGCTGTTTTTT
>.|TRBV25-1|.|TRBJ2-5
CASSEFGEEETQYF
TGTGCCAGCAGTGAATTCGGAGAGGAAGAGACCCAGTACTTC
>medium-sized|TRBV19|TRBD2|TRBJ2-1
CASSSGTSNDEQFF
TGTGCCAGTAGTTCCGGGACTAGTAACGATGAGCAGTTCTTC
>.|TRBV5-1|.|TRBJ2-7
CASRINGGEQYF
TGCGCCAGCAGGATCAACGGCGGCGAGCAGTACTTC
>.|TRBV27|TRBD1|TRBJ2-3
CASKLQGANTQYF
TGTGCCAGCAAACTACAGGGGGCAAATACGCAGTATTTT
>.|TRBV5-1|.|TRBJ1-4
CASSLGQSLGGKLFF
TGCGCCAGCAGCTTGGGACAGAGCCTAGGGGGAAAACTGTTTTTT
>.|TRBV6-2/TRBV6-3|.|TRBJ2-1
CASSLSAVEQFF
TGTGCCAGCAGTTTATCGGCGGTTGAGCAGTTCTTC
>.|TRBV18|.|TRBJ2-5
CASSLRGETQYF
TGTGCCAGCTCCCTCAGGGGAGAGACCCAGTACTTC
>.|TRBV14|.|TRBJ1-6
CASSQEHRISPLHF
TGTGCCAGCAGCCAAGAACACAGGATCTCACCCCTCCACTTT
>.|TRBV9|.|TRBJ2-1
CASSAGHSDEQFF
TGTGCCAGCAGCGCCGGACACTCCGATGAGCAGTTCTTC
>.|TRBV4-1|.|TRBJ1-4
CASSEVPPGVYEKLFF
TGCGCCAGCAGCGAAGTACCGCCAGGGGTTTATGAAAAACTGTTTTTT
>.|TRBV19|.|TRBJ2-2
CASSGLARQANTGELFF
TGTGCCAGTAGTGGTTTGGCAAGGCAGGCGAACACCGGGGAGCTGTTTTTT
>.|TRBV5-1|TRBD1|TRBJ1-6
CASSLGQGDGSPLHF
TGCGCCAGCAGCTTGGGACAGGGGGATGGTTCACCCCTCCACTTT
>.|TRBV28|.|TRBJ2-1
CASRDTGASSYNEQFF
TGTGCCAGCAGGGATACAGGCGCTAGCTCCTACAATGAGCAGTTCTTC
>.|TRBV5-4|TRBD1|TRBJ1-3
CASSSKSLGQGFSGNTIYF
TGTGCCAGCAGTTCAAAATCCCTCGGACAGGGGTTCTCTGGAAACACCATATATTTT
>.|TRBV6-1|TRBD2|TRBJ2-3
CASSESLAGGLSTRDTQYF
TGTGCCAGCAGTGAGAGTCTAGCGGGGGGGCTTTCAACAAGAGATACGCAGTATTTT
>few|TRBV2|TRBD1|TRBJ2-1
CASSATGQRHNEQFF
TGTGCCAGCAGTGCGACAGGGCAGAGGCACAATGAGCAGTTCTTC
>few|TRBV7-9|TRBD1|TRBJ1-2
CASSLSRDSTLYGYTF
TGTGCCAGCAGCTTATCCCGGGACAGCACGCTTTATGGCTACACCTTC
>.|TRBV6-5|.|TRBJ2-1
CASSYSQGNNEQFF
TGTGCCAGCAGTTACTCCCAGGGAAACAATGAGCAGTTCTTC
>.|TRBV6-5|TRBD1|TRBJ2-5
CASSTRTGQETQYF
TGTGCCAGCAGTACGAGGACAGGACAAGAGACCCAGTACTTC
>.|TRBV7-2|TRBD1|TRBJ1-3
CASSLAPPGQAGNTIYF
TGTGCCAGCAGCTTAGCCCCCCCTGGACAGGCTGGAAACACCATATATTTT
>.|TRBV5-1|TRBD2|TRBJ2-1
CASSPPRGGGGFNEQFF
TGCGCCAGCAGCCCACCTCGCGGGGGGGGTGGTTTCAATGAGCAGTTCTTC
>.|TRBV7-3|TRBD2|TRBJ2-3
CASSSMAGGIADTQYF
TGTGCCAGCAGCTCCATGGCGGGGGGGATCGCAGATACGCAGTATTTT